The 10 T cell receptor beta chains below were found in one sample sequenced in a study of tumor and adjacent non-tumor tissue in lung cancer. The library came from three nested PCR rounds adapted from ARM-PCR protocols. One entry per CDR3 protein, called by TCRdb with MiXCR from the multiplex PCR reads. The sample includes 85,000 to 100,000 distinct CDR3 sequences, approximately 65% of them seen just once. This sample's RNA came from whole unsorted tissue. Sequenced input: lung tumor tissue. These receptors all stem from a man in his 60s with non-small cell lung cancer.

This clonotype was observed a few times. A much bigger clone sits one base away, suggesting this may be a read error. V and J are TRBV11-2 and TRBJ2-2; TRBD2 matches at 15 bases. The CDR3 contains 16 residues. Germline values: CDR1 SGHAT, CDR2 FQNNGV. CDR3 in DNA: TGTGCCAGCAGCCGAGGACTAGCGGGGGGGGCCGGGGAGCTGCTTTTT. Its protein is CASSRGLAGGAGELLF. The full variable domain, its missing parts supplied by reference TRBV11-2 and TRBJ2-2, is EAGVAQSPRYKIIEKRQSVAFWCNPISGHATLYWYQQILGQGPKLLIQFQNNGVVDDSQLPKDRFSAERLKGVDSTLKIQPAKLEDSAVYLCASSRGLAGGAGELLFGEGSRLTVL.

The V call is TRBV20-1, the J call TRBJ1-1; D remains ambiguous. Per germline, CDR1 DFQATT and CDR2 SNEGSKA (reference sequence). The length of the CDR3 is 16 residues. The germline V and J ends were trimmed by 1 base and 1 base, with 16 bases remaining between them. CDR3 coding DNA: TGCAGTGCTAGAGGTTTTACGGTGGGGTCGAACACTGAAGCTTTCTTT. Its translation: CSARGFTVGSNTEAFF.

In the case of this clonotype: At one boundary the junction diverges from the germline segment, which might be a read error. V usage is TRBV4-3 and J usage is TRBJ2-7; D is perhaps TRBD1 or TRBD2 (5 bases each). The CDR3 loop spans 16 amino acids. Germline assignment: CDR1 LGHNA and CDR2 YSLEER. The CDR3 DNA is TGCGCCAGCAGCCAGAAACTAGTGGGGGACCCCTACGTGCAGTACTTC. It specifies CASSQKLVGDPYVQYF.

A note on this clonotype: This may come from a read error, since a much larger clone is one base off. The V and J genes are TRBV5-1 and TRBJ1-1; tentative D call: TRBD1 (5 bases). Looked up from germline, CDR1 is SGHRS and CDR2 is YFSETQ. This CDR3 contains 14 residues. The CDR3: CASSWGLMNIEAFF. Written as DNA, the CDR3 is TGCGCCAGCAGTTGGGGGTTGATGAACATTGAAGCTTTCTTT.

Details on this clonotype: A read error is possible here, since a much larger clone lies one base away. The V and J genes are TRBV7-8 and TRBJ1-5; tentatively, D is TRBD1 (6 bases). Germline V gene data show CDR1 as SGHVS and CDR2 as FQNEAQ. The V end was cut by 5 bases, the J end by 3 bases, with 14 bases between. The CDR3 totals 15 residues. The CDR3 is CASSPCGGPNQPQHF. CDR3 in DNA: TGTGCCAGCAGCCCGTGCGGGGGGCCCAATCAGCCCCAGCATTTT.

Points on this clonotype: This may be a read error, as it is one base from a much larger clone. The chain couples TRBV20-1 to TRBJ1-4; TRBD1 is a possible D gene (5 bases). Germline V lookup: CDR1 DFQATT, CDR2 SNEGSKA (reference sequence). Trimming removed 6 bases from V and 8 bases from J, with 19 bases in between. The CDR3 covers 14 residues. This CDR3 is CSARRTRDGEKLFF. The CDR3 coding sequence is TGCAGTGCGAGGCGGACAAGGGATGGCGAAAAACTGTTTTTT.

Regarding this clonotype: The germline gene is not matched at one end of the junction; a read error may be the cause. V is TRBV29-1 and J is TRBJ2-2; the D call may be TRBD1 or TRBD2 (6 bases each). Germline V gene data show CDR1 as SQVTM and CDR2 as ANQGSEA. The CDR3 has 15 residues. This CDR3 is CSIEDIGGNTGEPFF. CDR3 coding DNA: TGCAGCATTGAAGACATAGGGGGGAACACCGGGGAGCCGTTTTTT.

The chain employs TRBV4-2 and TRBJ1-5, with 7 positions matching TRBD1. The germline CDR1 and CDR2 sequences are LGHNA and YNFKEQ. This CDR3 is 13 amino acids long. CDR3 protein: CGNSQGVNQPQHF. The CDR3 DNA is TGTGGCAACAGCCAGGGGGTCAATCAGCCCCAGCATTTT.

A remark on this clonotype: A junction boundary mismatches the germline segment, possibly from a read error. V usage is TRBV5-4 and J usage is TRBJ1-1; D is possibly TRBD1 (5 bases). The CDR3 contains 13 residues. The germline V gene encodes CDR1 SGHNT and CDR2 YYREEE (reference sequence). CDR3 DNA: TGTGTCAGCAACTTGAATACGCAGGGAGAAGCTTTCTTT. Encoded protein: CVSNLNTQGEAFF.

In this sample, this clonotype turned up a few times. The V call is TRBV20-1, the J call TRBJ2-1; D not certain. The germline V gene encodes CDR1 DFQATT and CDR2 SNEGSKA (reference sequence). Trimming cost V 5 bases and J 8 bases, with 10 bases left between them. The CDR3 contains 11 residues. DNA for the CDR3: TGCAGTGCTTCAGTAAATTATGAGCAGTTCTTC. Translating gives CSASVNYEQFF.